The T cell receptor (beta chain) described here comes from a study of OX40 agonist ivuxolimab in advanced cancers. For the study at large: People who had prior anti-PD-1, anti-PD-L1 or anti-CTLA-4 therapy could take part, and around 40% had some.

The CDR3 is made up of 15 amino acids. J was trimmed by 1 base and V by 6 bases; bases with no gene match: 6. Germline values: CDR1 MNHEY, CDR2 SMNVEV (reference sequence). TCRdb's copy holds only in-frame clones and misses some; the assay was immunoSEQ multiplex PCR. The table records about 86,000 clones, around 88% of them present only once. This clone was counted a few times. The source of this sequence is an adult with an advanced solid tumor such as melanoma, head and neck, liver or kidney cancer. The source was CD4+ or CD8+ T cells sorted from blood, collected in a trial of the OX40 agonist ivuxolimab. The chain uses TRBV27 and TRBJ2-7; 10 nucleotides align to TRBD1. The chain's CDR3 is CASSRQGASSYEQYF. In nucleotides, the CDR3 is TGTGCCAGCAGCCGACAGGGGGCTAGTTCCTACGAGCAGTACTTC.